This entry concerns a single T cell receptor (beta chain). Authors' methods: By means of reference gene primer amplification, nucleated cell counts were estimated. Only in-frame clones appear in the TCRdb table, and some are missing; sequencing was by immunoSEQ multiplex PCR. For V, J and clone size, that table is used; D and trimming come from the DNA. The sample lists around 140,000 clones; approximately 87% were seen once. These data belong to a study of blood T cell repertoires in COVID-19. Study overall: Both acute and convalescent COVID-19 samples were obtained from the United States, Italy and Spain. PBMCs, B-cell-depleted T cells, or T cells provided the cDNA or gDNA that made up the material.

The material sequenced was peripheral blood. This clonotype was obtained from a woman aged 45 to 65 with active or convalescent COVID-19.

This CDR3 reads CSVHGGGTDEQYF. The CDR3, as DNA: TGCAGCGTTCACGGTGGAGGGACGGACGAGCAGTACTTC. V is TRBV29-1 and J is TRBJ2-7, with TRBD2 as a possible D gene (6 bases). The CDR3 is 13 amino acids. With 5 bases removed from V and 5 bases from J, the gap between germline ends came to 16 bases. Germline CDR1 and CDR2: SQVTM and ANQGSEA.